The present entry profiles one T cell receptor beta chain with its context. Its antigen is undetermined. The sample comes from a study of shared clonotypes between healthy human individuals. General study results and limits: In this cohort, only blood was sampled, and tissue repertoires likely differ. The represented genetic and exposure-history diversity was limited by the small number of donors.

Clones were sequenced by immunoSEQ multiplex PCR, and TCRdb holds only the in-frame ones, with some missing. The table lists 2.3 million or so clones, more than 80% of them singletons. CDR1 and CDR2 from the germline V gene are SEHNR and FQNEAQ (reference sequence). This CDR3 has 12 amino acids. Trimming at V came to 6 bases and at J to 8 bases, leaving 3 bases not matched to a gene. Donors were healthy HIV-negative adults without recent acute infections or vaccinations. Negatively enriched CD4+ T cells were divided by CD45RA into naive and memory. The J gene is TRBJ1-4, the V gene TRBV7-9, with TRBD1 matching over 7 bases. The specimen was naive CD4+ T cells from PBMCs. Specified subset: CD45RA+ positively selected. The clonotype comes from a man younger than 35 in good health. Some clones in this sample may be carry-over from other donors' samples. The CDR3 coding sequence is TGTGCCAGCAGTCAGGGGGGCGAAAAACTGTTTTTT. Encoded protein: CASSQGGEKLFF. Based on the CDR3 plus reference TRBV7-9 and TRBJ1-4, the full variable domain is DTGVSQNPRHKITKRGQNVTFRCDPISEHNRLYWYRQTLGQGPEFLTYFQNEAQLEKSRLLSDRFSAERPKGSFSTLEIQRTEQGDSAMYLCASSQGGEKLFFGSGTQLSVL.